The present T cell receptor (beta chain) was sequenced within a study of blood T cell repertoires in COVID-19. Study-level background: The study drew acute and convalescent COVID-19 samples from the United States, Italy and Spain.

Clones were read by immunoSEQ multiplex PCR, and TCRdb kept only the in-frame ones, dropping some. This repertoire shows tens of thousands of clones, approximately 80% found once; its top ten account for approximately 28%. In its sample, this clone was seen once. The CDR3 sequence is 15 residues long. CDR1 MNHEY and CDR2 SMNVEV come from the germline V gene (reference sequence). V was clipped by 7 bases and J by 6 bases; unmatched bases: 13. The sequence was obtained from a man aged 65 to 85 with acute or convalescent COVID-19. The specimen sequenced was peripheral blood. The chain is built from TRBV27 and TRBJ1-1; 8 nucleotides agree with TRBD1. In nucleotides, the CDR3 is TGTGCCAGCATACGAGGAGGACAGGGCCATCCTGAAGCTTTCTTT. Translation gives CASIRGGQGHPEAFF.